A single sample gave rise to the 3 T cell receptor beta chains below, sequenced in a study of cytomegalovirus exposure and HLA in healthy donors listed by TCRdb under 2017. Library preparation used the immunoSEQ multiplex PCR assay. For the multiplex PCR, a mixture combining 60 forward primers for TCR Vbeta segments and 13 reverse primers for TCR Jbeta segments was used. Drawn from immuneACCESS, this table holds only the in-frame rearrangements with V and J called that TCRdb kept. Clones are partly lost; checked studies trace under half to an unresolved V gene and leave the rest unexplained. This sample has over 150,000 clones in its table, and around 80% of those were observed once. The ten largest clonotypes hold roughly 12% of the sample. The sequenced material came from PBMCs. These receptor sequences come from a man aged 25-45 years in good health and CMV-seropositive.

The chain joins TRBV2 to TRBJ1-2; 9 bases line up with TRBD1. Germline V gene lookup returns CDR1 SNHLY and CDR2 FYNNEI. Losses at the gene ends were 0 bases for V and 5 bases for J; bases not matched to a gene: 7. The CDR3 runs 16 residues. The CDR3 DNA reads TGTGCCAGCAGTGAAGCCGACAGGGGGTTCTCTTATGGCTACACCTTC. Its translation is CASSEADRGFSYGYTF.

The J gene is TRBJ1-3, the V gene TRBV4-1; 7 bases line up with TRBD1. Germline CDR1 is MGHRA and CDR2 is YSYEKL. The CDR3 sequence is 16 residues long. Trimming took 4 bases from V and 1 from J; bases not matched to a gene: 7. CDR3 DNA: TGCGCCAGCAGCCCTACCGGGACAGCGTCTGGAAACACCATATATTTT. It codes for CASSPTGTASGNTIYF.

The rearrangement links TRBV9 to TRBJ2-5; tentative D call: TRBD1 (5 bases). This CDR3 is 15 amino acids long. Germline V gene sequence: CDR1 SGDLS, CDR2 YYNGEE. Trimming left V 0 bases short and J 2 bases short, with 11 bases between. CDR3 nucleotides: TGTGCCAGCAGCGTAGCTACAGGATTTCAAGAGACCCAGTACTTC. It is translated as CASSVATGFQETQYF.